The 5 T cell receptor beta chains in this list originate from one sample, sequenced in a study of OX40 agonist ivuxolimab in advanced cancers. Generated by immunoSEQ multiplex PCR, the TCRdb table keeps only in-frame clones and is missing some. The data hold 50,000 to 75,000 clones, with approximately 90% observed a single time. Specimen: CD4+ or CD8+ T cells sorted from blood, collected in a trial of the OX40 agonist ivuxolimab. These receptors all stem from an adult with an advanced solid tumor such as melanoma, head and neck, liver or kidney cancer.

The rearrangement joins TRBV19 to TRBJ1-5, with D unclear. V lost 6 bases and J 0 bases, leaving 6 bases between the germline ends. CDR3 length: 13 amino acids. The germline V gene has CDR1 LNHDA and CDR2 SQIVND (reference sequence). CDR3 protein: CASRWDSNQPQHF. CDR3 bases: TGTGCCAGTAGATGGGATAGCAATCAGCCCCAGCATTTT. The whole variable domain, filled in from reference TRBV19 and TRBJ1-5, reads DGGITQSPKYLFRKEGQNVTLSCEQNLNHDAMYWYRQDPGQGLRLIYYSQIVNDFQKGDIAEGYSVSREKKESFPLTVTSAQKNPTAFYLCASRWDSNQPQHFGDGTRLSIL.

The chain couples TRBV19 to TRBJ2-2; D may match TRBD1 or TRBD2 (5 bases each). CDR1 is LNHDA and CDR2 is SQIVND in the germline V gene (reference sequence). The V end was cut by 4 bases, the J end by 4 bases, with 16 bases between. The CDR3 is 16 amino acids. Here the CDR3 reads CASSTPGTPSTGELFF. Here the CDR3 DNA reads TGTGCCAGTAGTACCCCAGGGACCCCGAGCACCGGGGAGCTGTTTTTT.

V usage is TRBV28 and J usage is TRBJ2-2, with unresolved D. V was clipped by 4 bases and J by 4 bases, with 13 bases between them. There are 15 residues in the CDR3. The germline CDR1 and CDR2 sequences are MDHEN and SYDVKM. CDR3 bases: TGTGCCAGCAGTTCCGGCAGCGTTAGCACCGGGGAGCTGTTTTTT. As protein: CASSSGSVSTGELFF.

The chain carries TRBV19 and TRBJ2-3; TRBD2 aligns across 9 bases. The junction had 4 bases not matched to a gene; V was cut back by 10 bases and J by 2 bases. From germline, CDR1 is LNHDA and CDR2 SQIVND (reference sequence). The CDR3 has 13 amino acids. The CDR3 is CATWTSATDTQYF. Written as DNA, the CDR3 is TGTGCCACATGGACTAGCGCCACAGATACGCAGTATTTT.

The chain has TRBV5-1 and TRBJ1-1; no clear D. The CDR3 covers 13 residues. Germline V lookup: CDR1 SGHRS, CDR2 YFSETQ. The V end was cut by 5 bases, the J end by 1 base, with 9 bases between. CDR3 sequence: CASRRFGNTEAFF. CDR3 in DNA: TGCGCCAGCAGGAGGTTTGGGAACACTGAAGCTTTCTTT.